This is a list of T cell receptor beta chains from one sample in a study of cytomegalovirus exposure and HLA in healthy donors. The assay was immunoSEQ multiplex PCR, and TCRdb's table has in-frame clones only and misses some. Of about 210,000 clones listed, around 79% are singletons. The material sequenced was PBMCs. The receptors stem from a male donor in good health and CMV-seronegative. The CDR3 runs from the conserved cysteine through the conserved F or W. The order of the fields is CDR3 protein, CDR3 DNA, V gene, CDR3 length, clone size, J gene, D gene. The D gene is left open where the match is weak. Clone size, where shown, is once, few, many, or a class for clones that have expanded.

CDR3aa: CASSQASESTGELFF
CDR3nt: TGCGCCAGCAGCCAAGCTAGCGAAAGCACCGGGGAGCTGTTTTTT
v_gene: TRBV4-3
len: 15
abundance: NA
j_gene: TRBJ2-2
d_gene: NA

CDR3aa: CASSATTGGGYTF
CDR3nt: TGTGCCAGCAGTGCCACGACAGGGGGCGGCTACACCTTC
v_gene: TRBV9
len: 13
abundance: NA
j_gene: TRBJ1-2
d_gene: TRBD1

CDR3aa: CASSLASLGATSSEQYF
CDR3nt: TGTGCCAGCAGTTTGGCCAGCCTTGGAGCGACCTCCTCCGAGCAGTACTTC
v_gene: TRBV27
len: 17
abundance: NA
j_gene: TRBJ2-7
d_gene: NA

CDR3aa: CAWKGGGAHEQFF
CDR3nt: TGTGCCTGGAAGGGCGGGGGGGCTCATGAGCAGTTCTTC
v_gene: TRBV30
len: 13
abundance: few
j_gene: TRBJ2-1
d_gene: TRBD2

CDR3aa: CAWSVEGWTEAFF
CDR3nt: TGTGCCTGGAGTGTAGAGGGATGGACTGAAGCTTTCTTT
v_gene: TRBV30
len: 13
abundance: NA
j_gene: TRBJ1-1
d_gene: NA

CDR3aa: CASSSRSGNTIYF
CDR3nt: TGTGCCAGCAGCTCCCGCTCTGGAAACACCATATATTTT
v_gene: TRBV5-4
len: 13
abundance: NA
j_gene: TRBJ1-3
d_gene: NA

CDR3aa: CASSLAGGTTDTQYF
CDR3nt: TGTGCCAGCAGCCTAGCGGGTGGGACCACAGATACGCAGTATTTT
v_gene: TRBV6-4
len: 15
abundance: NA
j_gene: TRBJ2-3
d_gene: TRBD2

CDR3aa: CASSPTSGRIYEQYF
CDR3nt: TGCGCCAGCAGCCCTACTAGCGGGAGGATTTACGAGCAGTACTTC
v_gene: TRBV5-1
len: 15
abundance: NA
j_gene: TRBJ2-7
d_gene: TRBD2

CDR3aa: CASSKEGQGFDEQFF
CDR3nt: TGTGCTAGCAGCAAAGAGGGACAGGGTTTTGATGAGCAGTTCTTC
v_gene: TRBV7-7
len: 15
abundance: NA
j_gene: TRBJ2-1
d_gene: TRBD1

CDR3aa: CASSSPGWALNTEAFF
CDR3nt: TGTGCCAGCAGTTCACCGGGGTGGGCCCTGAACACTGAAGCTTTCTTT
v_gene: TRBV28
len: 16
abundance: NA
j_gene: TRBJ1-1
d_gene: NA

CDR3aa: CASSVDGNTEAFF
CDR3nt: TGTGCCAGCAGCGTAGACGGGAACACTGAAGCTTTCTTT
v_gene: TRBV9
len: 13
abundance: NA
j_gene: TRBJ1-1
d_gene: NA

CDR3aa: CASSLRTSADNEQFF
CDR3nt: TGTGCCAGTAGTTTACGGACTAGCGCCGACAATGAGCAGTTCTTC
v_gene: TRBV19
len: 15
abundance: NA
j_gene: TRBJ2-1
d_gene: TRBD2

CDR3aa: CASSITGGYEQYF
CDR3nt: TGTGCCAGTAGTATCACCGGGGGGTACGAGCAGTACTTC
v_gene: TRBV19
len: 13
abundance: few
j_gene: TRBJ2-7
d_gene: TRBD2

CDR3aa: CASSWTGGRTGELFF
CDR3nt: TGTGCCAGTAGCTGGACAGGGGGACGGACCGGGGAGCTGTTTTTT
v_gene: TRBV19
len: 15
abundance: few
j_gene: TRBJ2-2
d_gene: TRBD1

CDR3aa: CASSDSPLAGGVQETQYF
CDR3nt: TGTGCCAGCAGTGACTCCCCCCTAGCGGGAGGGGTTCAAGAGACCCAGTACTTC
v_gene: TRBV6-4
len: 18
abundance: NA
j_gene: TRBJ2-5
d_gene: TRBD2

CDR3aa: CSSSSGTGTSGSGVYEQYF
CDR3nt: TGTTCCAGCAGCTCCGGAACCGGGACTAGCGGGAGTGGGGTTTACGAGCAGTACTTC
v_gene: TRBV7-9
len: 19
abundance: NA
j_gene: TRBJ2-7
d_gene: TRBD2

CDR3aa: CASSWTGNQPQHF
CDR3nt: TGTGCCAGCAGTTGGACAGGGAATCAGCCCCAGCATTTT
v_gene: TRBV28
len: 13
abundance: once
j_gene: TRBJ1-5
d_gene: TRBD1

CDR3aa: CAWSRGTEAFF
CDR3nt: TGTGCCTGGAGCAGGGGCACTGAAGCTTTCTTT
v_gene: TRBV30
len: 11
abundance: once
j_gene: TRBJ1-1
d_gene: NA

CDR3aa: CASSRERDTNYGYTF
CDR3nt: TGTGCCAGCAGTCGTGAAAGGGACACTAACTATGGCTACACCTTC
v_gene: TRBV2
len: 15
abundance: NA
j_gene: TRBJ1-2
d_gene: NA

CDR3aa: CASSPETQYF
CDR3nt: TGTGCCAGCAGTCCGGAGACCCAGTACTTC
v_gene: TRBV27
len: 10
abundance: NA
j_gene: TRBJ2-5
d_gene: NA

CDR3aa: CASSPGLESEQYF
CDR3nt: TGTGCCAGCTCACCCGGACTAGAGAGCGAGCAGTACTTC
v_gene: TRBV18
len: 13
abundance: NA
j_gene: TRBJ2-7
d_gene: TRBD2

CDR3aa: CASSPTGTSVSYNEQFF
CDR3nt: TGTGCCAGCAGCCCAACCGGGACTAGCGTATCCTACAATGAGCAGTTCTTC
v_gene: TRBV27
len: 17
abundance: NA
j_gene: TRBJ2-1
d_gene: TRBD2

CDR3aa: CASSVRDRAFNQPQHF
CDR3nt: TGTGCCAGCAGCGTACGGGACAGGGCTTTTAATCAGCCCCAGCATTTT
v_gene: TRBV4-2
len: 16
abundance: few
j_gene: TRBJ1-5
d_gene: TRBD1

CDR3aa: CASSLGAIGSTDTQYF
CDR3nt: TGTGCCAGCAGCTTAGGGGCTATTGGGAGCACAGATACGCAGTATTTT
v_gene: TRBV5-4
len: 16
abundance: NA
j_gene: TRBJ2-3
d_gene: NA

CDR3aa: CSAYSYGYTF
CDR3nt: TGCAGTGCGTATTCCTATGGCTACACCTTC
v_gene: TRBV20-1
len: 10
abundance: NA
j_gene: TRBJ1-2
d_gene: NA

CDR3aa: CASSLRQGGDAFF
CDR3nt: TGTGCCAGCAGCCTCAGACAGGGTGGGGACGCTTTCTTT
v_gene: TRBV7-2
len: 13
abundance: NA
j_gene: TRBJ1-1
d_gene: TRBD1